Listed here are 28 T cell receptor beta chains from one sample, sequenced in a study of human T cells and chemical hapten exposure. The sample's time point: patch test 2, 6 weeks after DPC sensitization. Treatment: therapeutic diphenylcyclopropenone sensitization with weekly scalp DPC. TCRdb re-derived calls from the RACE reads in MiXCR, one entry per CDR3 protein. Of hundreds of thousands of distinct CDR3 sequences in the sample, over 6% were seen once. This specimen consisted of whole blood, obtained in connection with sensitization to the hapten diphenylcyclopropenone (DPC). These TCRs come from a woman aged 18-30 years with alopecia areata. Some clones in this sample may be carry-over from other donors' samples.

This clonotype was recorded a few times. The chain recombines TRBV7-9 with TRBJ2-7, with TRBD1 matching 8 bases. The length of the CDR3 is 16 residues. With 5 bases clipped from V and 1 base from J, the junction kept 10 bases outside the gene matches. Germline loops: CDR1 SEHNR, CDR2 FQNEAQ (reference sequence). In nucleotides, the CDR3 is TGTGCCAGCAGCCTAGGACAGGGTATTAGATCCTACGAGCAGTACTTC. It is translated as CASSLGQGIRSYEQYF.

The gene calls are TRBV27 and TRBJ2-1; 8 nucleotides align to TRBD2. CDR1 and CDR2 (germline): MNHEY, SMNVEV (reference sequence). V dropped 6 bases and J dropped 5; count of bases not matched to a gene: 12. This CDR3 is built from 16 residues. The CDR3 coding sequence is TGTGCCAGCAGCCCGCGGGGGGCGCATGTCGACAATGAGCAGTTCTTC. Amino acid sequence: CASSPRGAHVDNEQFF.

This clonotype was seen only a few times. This chain connects TRBV4-2 to TRBJ1-5; 10 bases are a match to TRBD1. J gave up 7 bases and V 0 bases, and 6 bases lay outside the gene matches. CDR1 and CDR2 (germline): LGHNA, YNFKEQ. The CDR3 is made up of 16 amino acids. CDR3 nucleotide sequence: TGTGCCAGCAGCCAAGATACGACAGGGGGCCTACAGCCCCAGCATTTT. As protein: CASSQDTTGGLQPQHF.

This clonotype was seen ten or more times. The chain links TRBV20-1 to TRBJ1-1; 9 bases are a match to TRBD1. The trim removed 1 base at V and 4 bases at J, leaving 10 bases unmatched. This CDR3 is built from 16 residues. Germline V gives CDR1 DFQATT, CDR2 SNEGSKA (reference sequence). CDR3 DNA sequence: TGCAGTGCTAGAGGTCGACAGGGGGTCTGGGGCACTGAAGCTTTCTTT. It translates to CSARGRQGVWGTEAFF.

The chain couples TRBV4-2 to TRBJ2-4, with D unresolved. Trimming stripped 0 bases from V and 12 bases from J, with 12 bases between. The CDR3 spans 13 residues. CDR1 is LGHNA and CDR2 is YNFKEQ in the germline V gene. The DNA of the CDR3 is TGTGCCAGCAGCCAAGATTTGGGAAGCCCTCAGTACTTC. As protein: CASSQDLGSPQYF.

This clonotype showed up many times. The chain recombines TRBV20-1 with TRBJ1-1, with unresolved D. This CDR3 is 18 amino acids long. V was shortened by 2 bases and J by 1 base, with 23 bases between the two germline ends. The germline V gene has CDR1 DFQATT and CDR2 SNEGSKA (reference sequence). CDR3 sequence: CSARNSDLTRSPNTEAFF. The CDR3 DNA sequence: TGCAGTGCTAGAAATTCCGACCTGACCCGATCCCCGAACACTGAAGCTTTCTTT.

J is TRBJ1-2 and V is TRBV5-4; D gene uncertain. Germline-derived CDR1 and CDR2 are SGHNT and YYREEE (reference sequence). Trimming shortened V by 2 bases and J by 5 bases, and 13 bases separated the two germline ends. The length of the CDR3 is 14 residues. The CDR3 nucleotides read TGTGCCAGCAGCTTTTTTCAAACGGGGTATGGCTACACCTTC. Translating it yields CASSFFQTGYGYTF.

This clonotype was recorded many times. This chain connects TRBV4-1 to TRBJ1-2, with 7 nucleotides matching TRBD1. The germline CDR1 and CDR2 sequences are MGHRA and YSYEKL. The CDR3 runs to 14 residues. V lost 1 base and J lost 4; bases outside the gene matches: 3. DNA for the CDR3: TGCGCCAGCAGCCAAGTTTCAGGGGGCTATGGCTACACCTTC. Protein: CASSQVSGGYGYTF.

This clonotype turned up a few times. V usage is TRBV7-9 and J usage is TRBJ1-1, with D possibly matching TRBD1 (5 bases). CDR3 size: 13 residues. Between the trimmed V and J ends, which lost 2 bases and 5 bases, there was a span of 9 bases. From germline, CDR1 is SEHNR and CDR2 FQNEAQ (reference sequence). CDR3: CASSLQGKTEAFF. The CDR3 region has the DNA TGTGCCAGCAGCTTACAGGGAAAGACTGAAGCTTTCTTT.

The chain is built from TRBV9 and TRBJ2-2; TRBD1 matches at 10 bases. The CDR3 covers 17 residues. From germline, CDR1 is SGDLS and CDR2 YYNGEE. J was trimmed by 7 bases and V by 0 bases; bases with no gene match: 9. CDR3 sequence: CASSVGAGQGGVGELFF. In DNA, the CDR3 is TGTGCCAGCAGCGTAGGTGCTGGACAGGGGGGCGTCGGGGAGCTGTTTTTT.

This sequence joins TRBV7-9 and TRBJ1-5; 11 nucleotides match TRBD1. CDR1 SEHNR and CDR2 FQNEAQ come from the germline V gene (reference sequence). This CDR3 contains 13 residues. J lost 8 bases, V lost 5 bases, and 2 bases had no gene match. In DNA form, the CDR3 reads TGTGCCAGCAGCCAGGGACAGGGGGAGCCCCAGCATTTT. Translating it yields CASSQGQGEPQHF.

At least ten counts were recorded for this clonotype. V usage is TRBV6-2 or TRBV6-3 and J usage is TRBJ1-2; D not certain. Germline V CDR1 and CDR2: MNHEY, SVGEGT. CDR3 length equals 14 residues. V was clipped by 0 bases and J by 4 bases, with 9 bases between them. CDR3: CASSYSVGSYGYTF. The CDR3 nucleotides are TGTGCCAGCAGTTACTCAGTCGGCTCCTATGGCTACACCTTC.

This clonotype has only a few counts. This chain joins TRBV27 and TRBJ1-6; D perhaps matches TRBD1 (5 bases). CDR1 MNHEY and CDR2 SMNVEV come from the germline V gene (reference sequence). The CDR3 totals 16 residues. V shed 8 bases and J shed 7 bases, with 21 bases lying between them. This CDR3 is CASAFRSGTVNSPLHF. The CDR3 coding sequence is TGTGCCAGCGCGTTTCGGTCCGGGACGGTAAATTCACCCCTCCACTTT.

This clonotype has more than one count but fewer than ten. The chain joins TRBV27 to TRBJ2-1; weak D call: TRBD2 (5 bases). The CDR3 has 13 residues. In germline, CDR1 is MNHEY, CDR2 SMNVEV (reference sequence). The germline V and J ends were trimmed by 8 bases and 0 bases, with 8 bases remaining between them. CDR3 protein: CASRGSSYNEQFF. CDR3 coding DNA: TGTGCCAGCCGTGGGAGCTCCTACAATGAGCAGTTCTTC.

Ten or more counts support this clonotype. The chain combines TRBV7-3 with TRBJ1-1; no reliable D call. The V end was cut by 5 bases, the J end by 0 bases, with 34 bases between. There are 22 residues in the CDR3. Germline-derived CDR1 and CDR2 are SGHTA and FQGTGA. The CDR3 DNA reads as TGTGCCAGCAGCCAAGCCGATGGAGTGGCAGGCGACCTTCCCCCCCTGAACACTGAAGCTTTCTTT. It yields the protein CASSQADGVAGDLPPLNTEAFF. The complete variable domain, with remaining parts taken from reference TRBV7-3 and TRBJ1-1, reads GAGVSQTPSNKVTEKGKYVELRCDPISGHTALYWYRQSLGQGPEFLIYFQGTGAADDSGLPNDRFFAVRPEGSVSTLKIQRTERGDSAVYLCASSQADGVAGDLPPLNTEAFFGQGTRLTVV.

This clonotype came up many times. The V call is TRBV2, the J call TRBJ1-1; 8 bases fit TRBD1. CDR3 length: 14 residues. The V gene's germline CDR1 is SNHLY and CDR2 FYNNEI. The junction had 6 bases not matched to a gene; V was cut back by 6 bases and J by 3 bases. CDR3 DNA sequence: TGTGCCAGCAGAGCTATACAGGGGGACACTGAAGCTTTCTTT. Translating it yields CASRAIQGDTEAFF.

The chain joins TRBV9 to TRBJ2-5; no clear D. Germline V CDR1 and CDR2: SGDLS, YYNGEE. Trimming removed 1 base at V and 2 bases at J, with 6 bases between. The CDR3 runs to 13 residues. The CDR3 region is CASSVSAQETQYF. For the CDR3, the DNA is TGTGCCAGCAGCGTATCAGCGCAAGAGACCCAGTACTTC.

This clonotype showed up many times. This sequence joins TRBV7-2 and TRBJ1-5, with a possible D match to TRBD1 (5 bases). Trimming stripped 1 base from V and 6 bases from J, with 13 bases between. The CDR3 has 15 amino acids. CDR1 is SGHTA, CDR2 FQGNSA, per germline. CDR3 residues: CASSLDFGAGQPQHF. The DNA of the CDR3 is TGTGCCAGCAGCTTAGATTTTGGGGCGGGTCAGCCCCAGCATTTT.

This clonotype was counted ten times or more. V usage is TRBV10-3 and J usage is TRBJ1-2; 7 bases align to TRBD1. The CDR3 consists of 12 residues. Germline CDR1 reads ENHRY; CDR2 reads SYGVKD. V shed 7 bases and J 7 bases; nucleotides not matched to a gene: 6. This CDR3 is CAIIEQGTGYTF. CDR3 coding DNA: TGTGCCATCATCGAACAGGGGACTGGCTACACCTTC.

This clonotype was seen repeatedly, ten times or more. This chain uses TRBV12-3 or TRBV12-4 with TRBJ1-2, with no clear D. Trimming took 7 bases from V and 4 from J, leaving 13 bases between them. The CDR3 has 13 amino acids. The CDR3: CASNLPGSYGYTF. The CDR3 nucleotides are TGTGCCAGCAATCTGCCGGGTTCCTATGGCTACACCTTC.

This clonotype appeared a few times. The chain uses TRBV4-3 and TRBJ2-5; D gene uncertain. The CDR3 contains 16 residues. Looked up from germline, CDR1 is LGHNA and CDR2 is YSLEER. The V end lost 1 base, the J end lost 4 bases, and 16 bases lay between the germline ends. The CDR3 here is CASSQGLEARRETQYF. The DNA for the CDR3 is TGCGCCAGCAGCCAAGGGCTAGAAGCGCGCCGAGAGACCCAGTACTTC.

This clonotype showed up many times. This chain connects TRBV7-2 to TRBJ1-5; D uncertain. Trimming took off 5 bases at V and 0 bases at J, with 5 bases between the two ends. CDR3 size: 13 residues. Looked up from germline, CDR1 is SGHTA and CDR2 is FQGNSA. The DNA for the CDR3 is TGTGCCAGCAGCCGATCTAGCAATCAGCCCCAGCATTTT. It translates to CASSRSSNQPQHF.

By sample fraction, this clonotype is medium-sized. The J gene is TRBJ2-3, the V gene TRBV13; 11 nucleotides agree with TRBD2. The trim removed 5 bases at V and 0 bases at J, leaving 13 bases unmatched. The germline CDR1 and CDR2 sequences are PRHDT and FYEKMQ (reference sequence). The CDR3 loop spans 19 amino acids. DNA for the CDR3: TGTGCCAGCAGCCAGCAACCCCCAACTAGCGGGGGTAGCACAGATACGCAGTATTTT. Its translation: CASSQQPPTSGGSTDTQYF.

Worth noting for this clonotype: A read error may explain this, as a much larger clone is one base away. The rearrangement joins TRBV28 to TRBJ2-1, with TRBD2 matching 9 bases. Trimming at V came to 10 bases and at J to 12 bases, leaving 10 bases not matched to a gene. Germline loops: CDR1 MDHEN, CDR2 SYDVKM. CDR3 size: 12 residues. The CDR3 bases are TGTGCCACCGGGACTAGCTGGGGGCCGCAGTTCTTC. Encoded protein: CATGTSWGPQFF.

CDR3 amino acids: CASSSKIWTGRNTIYF. In DNA, the CDR3 is TGTGCCAGCAGCTCCAAGATCTGGACGGGGAGAAACACCATATATTTT. The gene calls are TRBV7-2 and TRBJ1-3; D is unresolved. Germline CDR1 reads SGHTA; CDR2 reads FQGNSA. V lost 4 bases to trimming and J lost 5 bases, with 18 bases between them. The CDR3 extends over 16 amino acids.

This clonotype was seen ten or more times. V gene TRBV7-9 combines with J gene TRBJ1-6; TRBD1 agrees at 9 bases. Germline assignment: CDR1 SEHNR and CDR2 FQNEAQ (reference sequence). The CDR3 contains 15 residues. Unmatched junction bases numbered 5, after V lost 5 bases and J lost 6 bases. The CDR3 bases are TGTGCCAGCAGCCCACAGGGGGCGGGTAATTCACCCCTCCACTTT. It specifies CASSPQGAGNSPLHF.

The chain links TRBV7-9 to TRBJ2-6, with D perhaps given as TRBD1 or TRBD2 (5 bases each). Trimming took off 4 bases at V and 0 bases at J, with 7 bases between the two ends. CDR1 and CDR2 from the germline V gene are SEHNR and FQNEAQ (reference sequence). The CDR3 is made up of 15 amino acids. For the CDR3, the DNA is TGTGCCAGCAGCTGGGGGTACTCTGGGGCCAACGTCCTGACTTTC. Amino acids: CASSWGYSGANVLTF.

This clonotype has just a few counts. The chain uses TRBV7-6 and TRBJ2-3, with D hard to call. Germline CDR1 is SGHVS and CDR2 is FNYEAQ. The CDR3 has 15 residues. Trimming stripped 2 bases from V and 4 bases from J, with 13 bases between. The CDR3 DNA sequence: TGTGCCAGCAGCTTACCCCAGAGTGGGTCAGATACGCAGTATTTT. It translates to CASSLPQSGSDTQYF.